This T cell receptor beta chain derives from a study of blood T cells in healthy people across ages. A second PCR of 7 to 11 cycles used a sample-barcoded 5' primer and a J-beta primer mix. TCRdb used MiXCR to reprocess the 5' RACE reads, holding one entry per CDR3 protein. The sample records 800,000 to 950,000 distinct CDR3 sequences, about 34% being singletons. The sequenced sample was blood. The clonotype originates from a man aged 18 to 29 in good health.

The CDR3 reads CASRRNAGLSNNEQFF. In DNA form, the CDR3 reads TGTGCCAGCAGACGGAACGCGGGACTTAGTAACAATGAGCAGTTCTTC. The chain combines TRBV6-5 with TRBJ2-1; possibly TRBD2 for D (6 bases). This CDR3 has 16 amino acids. Germline V gives CDR1 MNHEY, CDR2 SVGAGI. V gave up 6 bases and J gave up 5 bases, with 20 bases separating them.